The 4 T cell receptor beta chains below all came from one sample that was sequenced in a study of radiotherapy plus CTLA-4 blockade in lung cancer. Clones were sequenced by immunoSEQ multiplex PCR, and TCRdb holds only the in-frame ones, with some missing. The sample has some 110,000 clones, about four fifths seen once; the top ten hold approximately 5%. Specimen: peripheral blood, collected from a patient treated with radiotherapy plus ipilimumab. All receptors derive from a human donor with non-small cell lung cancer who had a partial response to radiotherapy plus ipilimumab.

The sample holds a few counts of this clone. Written as DNA, the CDR3 is TGTGCCAGCTCACCACTGGCTTGGGACAGCTCTGGAAACACCATATATTTT. Translation gives CASSPLAWDSSGNTIYF. The chain is built from TRBV18 and TRBJ1-3; 7 bases are a match to TRBD1. Germline CDR1 KGHSH, CDR2 LQKENI. This CDR3 has 17 amino acids. V lost 1 base and J lost 0; bases outside the gene matches: 6.

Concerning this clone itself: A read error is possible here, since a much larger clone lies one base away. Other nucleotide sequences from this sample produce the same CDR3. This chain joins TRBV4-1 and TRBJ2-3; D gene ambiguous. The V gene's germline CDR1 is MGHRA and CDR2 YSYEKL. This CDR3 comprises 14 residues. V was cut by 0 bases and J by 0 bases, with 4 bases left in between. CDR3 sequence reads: CASSQDRSTDTQYF. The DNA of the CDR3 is TGCGCCAGCAGCCAAGATCGGAGCACAGATACGCAGTATTTT.

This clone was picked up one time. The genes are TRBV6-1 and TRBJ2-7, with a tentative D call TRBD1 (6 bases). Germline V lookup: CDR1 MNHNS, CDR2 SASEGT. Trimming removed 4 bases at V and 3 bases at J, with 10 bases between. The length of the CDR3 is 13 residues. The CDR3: CASSVRGHYEQYV. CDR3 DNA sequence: TGTGCCAGCAGTGTGAGGGGACACTACGAGCAGTACGTC.

CDR3 sequence: CAIRSTGDDEQYV. In DNA, the CDR3 is TGTGCCATCAGATCTACAGGGGATGACGAGCAGTACGTC. This chain links TRBV10-3 with TRBJ2-7, with TRBD1 identical over 7 bases. This CDR3 region has 13 residues. Germline V gene data show CDR1 as ENHRY and CDR2 as SYGVKD. The V and J ends lost 6 bases and 5 bases, in that order; junction bases with no gene match: 7.